This T cell receptor beta chain was identified during a study of blood T cell repertoires in COVID-19. Study background: Nucleic acid was either cDNA or gDNA, and it came from T cells, B-cell-depleted T cells, or PBMCs.

Participant age was about 18 to 89 years, and participants resided in around 24 US areas. Per the study methods: Cell counts per sample came from amplifying reference gene primers. Repertoires were generated with immunoSEQ multiplex PCR, while TCRdb's copy carries only in-frame clones and drops some. V and J calls and clone size are copied from that table; D and trimming were computed from the DNA. The sample contains about 200,000 clones, about 85% of which appear only once. The clonotype comes from a woman in her twenties or thirties who had recovered from COVID-19. Sample: PBMCs or T cells enriched from blood (not recorded which).

CDR3 region: CASSRGTENKYNEKLFF. In DNA form, the CDR3 reads TGTGCCAGCAGCCGGGGGACGGAGAATAAGTATAATGAAAAACTGTTTTTT. V gene TRBV13 combines with J gene TRBJ1-4, with D possibly TRBD1 on 5 matching bases. CDR3 size: 17 residues. Germline V gives CDR1 PRHDT, CDR2 FYEKMQ (reference sequence). Trimming took 5 bases from V and 4 from J, leaving 20 bases between them.